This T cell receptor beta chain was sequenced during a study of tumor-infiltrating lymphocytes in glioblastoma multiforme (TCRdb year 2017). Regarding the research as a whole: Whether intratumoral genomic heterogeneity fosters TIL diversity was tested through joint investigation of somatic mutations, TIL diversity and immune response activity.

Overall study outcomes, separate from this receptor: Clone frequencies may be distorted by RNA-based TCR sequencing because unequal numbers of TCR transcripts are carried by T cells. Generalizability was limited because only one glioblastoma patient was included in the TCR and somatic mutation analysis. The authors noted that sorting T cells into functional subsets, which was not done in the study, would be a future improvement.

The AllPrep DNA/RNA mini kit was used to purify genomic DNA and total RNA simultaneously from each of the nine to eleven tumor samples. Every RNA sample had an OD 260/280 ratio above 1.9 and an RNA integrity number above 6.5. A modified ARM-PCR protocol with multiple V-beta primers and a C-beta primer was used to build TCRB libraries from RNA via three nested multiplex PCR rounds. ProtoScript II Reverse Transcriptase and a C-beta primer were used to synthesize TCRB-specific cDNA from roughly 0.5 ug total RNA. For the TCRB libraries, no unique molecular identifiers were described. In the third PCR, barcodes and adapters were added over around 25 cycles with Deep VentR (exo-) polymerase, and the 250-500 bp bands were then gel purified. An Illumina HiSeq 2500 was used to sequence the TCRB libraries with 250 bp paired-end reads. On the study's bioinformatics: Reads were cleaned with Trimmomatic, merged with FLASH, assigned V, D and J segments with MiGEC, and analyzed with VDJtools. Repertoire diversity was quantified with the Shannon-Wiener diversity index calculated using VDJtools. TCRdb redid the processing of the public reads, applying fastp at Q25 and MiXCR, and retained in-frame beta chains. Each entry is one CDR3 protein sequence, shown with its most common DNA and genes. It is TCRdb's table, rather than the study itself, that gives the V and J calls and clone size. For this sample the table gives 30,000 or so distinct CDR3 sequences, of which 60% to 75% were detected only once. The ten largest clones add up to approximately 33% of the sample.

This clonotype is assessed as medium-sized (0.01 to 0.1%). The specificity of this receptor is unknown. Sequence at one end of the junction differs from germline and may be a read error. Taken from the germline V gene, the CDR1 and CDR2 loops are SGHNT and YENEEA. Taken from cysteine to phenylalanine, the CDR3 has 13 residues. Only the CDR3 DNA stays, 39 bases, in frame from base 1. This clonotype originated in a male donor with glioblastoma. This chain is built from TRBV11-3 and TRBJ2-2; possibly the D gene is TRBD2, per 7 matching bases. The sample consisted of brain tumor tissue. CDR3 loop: CARSRGDTGGLFF. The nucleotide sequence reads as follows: TGTGCCAGGTCCCGGGGGGACACCGGGGGGCTGTTTTTT.